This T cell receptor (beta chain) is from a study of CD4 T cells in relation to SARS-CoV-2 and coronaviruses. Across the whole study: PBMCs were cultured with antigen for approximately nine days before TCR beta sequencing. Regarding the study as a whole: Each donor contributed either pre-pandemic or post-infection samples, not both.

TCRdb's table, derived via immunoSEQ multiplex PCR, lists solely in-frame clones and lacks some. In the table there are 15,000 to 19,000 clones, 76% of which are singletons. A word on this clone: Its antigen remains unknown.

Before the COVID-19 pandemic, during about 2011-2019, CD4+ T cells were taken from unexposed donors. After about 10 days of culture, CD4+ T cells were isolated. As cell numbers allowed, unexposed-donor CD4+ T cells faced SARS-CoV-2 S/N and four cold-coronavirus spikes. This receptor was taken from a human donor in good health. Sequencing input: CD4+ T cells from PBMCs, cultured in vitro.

CDR3 sequence reads: CASSPSQTNPPSGANVLTF. The CDR3 nucleotides are TGTGCCAGCTCACCATCGCAGACCAATCCACCCTCTGGGGCCAACGTCCTGACTTTC. The J gene is TRBJ2-6, the V gene TRBV18; D gene ambiguous. Per germline, CDR1 KGHSH and CDR2 LQKENI. Trimming cost V 2 bases and J 0 bases, with 17 bases left between them. CDR3 size: 19 residues.